The source of this T cell receptor beta chain is a study of T cell clonality in common variable immunodeficiency. Each donor provided about 5 to 8 ml of heparinized whole blood. Study-wide findings and caveats: Reportedly, TCR beta sequences from common variable immunodeficiency showed fewer deletions and N-nucleotide insertions.

Ten or more counts support this clone. Antigen unknown. The junction departs from germline at one end; a sequencing error may be responsible. The read stops 3 residues short of the end of the CDR3; the missing end is completed from the germline J gene. The CDR3 runs to 17 residues. Germline lookup yields CDR1 LGHNA and CDR2 YNFKEQ. Assay: immunoSEQ multiplex PCR; the TCRdb copy retains only in-frame clones and omits some. The data show about 42,000 clones, with none appearing a single time. The chain uses TRBV4-2 and TRBJ2-2; 10 bases line up with TRBD2. This receptor was obtained from a person between 18 and 75 years old in good health. The sequenced material came from peripheral blood mononuclear cells. The sequenced CDR3 bases are TGCGCCAGCAGCCCTCGGGGAGCGGGAGGGATTGGCGGGGAG. Translated, it gives CASSPRGAGGIGGE. The full CDR3 is CASSPRGAGGIGGELFF.